The 22 T cell receptor beta chains given below trace back to one sample, sequenced in a study of response to subunit inactivated influenza vaccine. MiXCR, applied by TCRdb to the RT-PCR reads, yields one record per CDR3 protein. The sample has approximately 700,000 distinct CDR3 sequences, more than 15% seen once. The sequencing here drew on PBMCs from blood, taken 11 to 12 days after vaccination. Receptors originate from a man aged 45-65 years who received an inactivated influenza vaccine.

J is TRBJ2-1 and V is TRBV20-1; 16 nucleotides line up with TRBD2. The CDR3 spans 15 residues. Per the germline V gene, CDR1 is DFQATT and CDR2 is SNEGSKA (reference sequence). V lost 6 bases to trimming and J lost 9 bases; unmatched junction nucleotides: 8. The CDR3 DNA is TGCAGTGCGACCGGGACTAGCGGGAGGGATCGTGAGCAGTTCTTC. Translating gives CSATGTSGRDREQFF.

The chain links TRBV27 to TRBJ2-2, with TRBD1 matching 8 bases. J gave up 7 bases and V 1 base, and 8 bases lay outside the gene matches. In germline, CDR1 is MNHEY, CDR2 SMNVEV (reference sequence). This CDR3 spans 16 amino acids. CDR3 bases: TGTGCCAGCAGTTTATACGCAGGGGGCTTGATCGGGGAGCTGTTTTTT. Translating it yields CASSLYAGGLIGELFF.

The table lists this clonotype with a few counts. The V gene is TRBV27, the J gene TRBJ2-7, with D perhaps TRBD2 (5 bases). Germline CDR1 and CDR2: MNHEY and SMNVEV (reference sequence). The CDR3 is made up of 16 amino acids. Trimming cost V 1 base and J 5 bases, with 18 bases left between them. DNA of the CDR3: TGTGCCAGCAGTTTATTGTCTAGCAGGATGGTCAACGAGCAGTACTTC. Translation gives CASSLLSSRMVNEQYF.

At least ten counts were recorded for this clonotype. The CDR3, as DNA: TGCGCCAGCAGCTTGGGTGGCAGGAACCAAGAGACCCAGTACTTC. Amino acids: CASSLGGRNQETQYF. The gene calls are TRBV5-1 and TRBJ2-5; D unclear. Per the germline V gene, CDR1 is SGHRS and CDR2 is YFSETQ. V dropped 0 bases and J dropped 0 bases, with 9 bases sitting between them. The CDR3 runs 15 residues.

The chain links TRBV12-3 or TRBV12-4 to TRBJ1-4, with a possible D match to TRBD1 (5 bases). The CDR3 has 12 residues. Trimming left V 6 bases short and J 10 bases short, with 12 bases between. CDR3 loop: CASRYQGGKLFF. In DNA form, the CDR3 reads TGTGCCAGCAGATATCAGGGAGGAAAACTGTTTTTT.

The chain employs TRBV12-3 or TRBV12-4 and TRBJ2-1, with a weak D call TRBD1 (5 bases). V was clipped by 0 bases and J by 9 bases, with 18 bases between them. The CDR3 has 16 residues. CDR3 DNA: TGTGCCAGCAGTTTAGCTCTTAGGGGTCCAAAGGGTGAGCAGTTCTTC. Translated: CASSLALRGPKGEQFF.

This clonotype was seen a few times. In nucleotides, the CDR3 is TGTGCCAGCAGCTTAGATCTGCACGGCGGCGGGATCCAAGAGACCCAGTACTTC. It translates to CASSLDLHGGGIQETQYF. V usage is TRBV11-2 and J usage is TRBJ2-5, with D maybe TRBD2 (6 bases). The ends were cut back, 0 bases at V and 1 base at J, with 18 bases in the middle. Germline assignment: CDR1 SGHAT and CDR2 FQNNGV. This CDR3 comprises 18 residues.

This clonotype was seen ten or more times. The gene calls are TRBV5-4 and TRBJ2-1; D is unresolved. Germline assignment: CDR1 SGHNT and CDR2 YYREEE (reference sequence). V dropped 4 bases and J dropped 7 bases, with 15 bases sitting between them. This CDR3 is 14 amino acids long. CDR3 DNA sequence: TGTGCCAGCAGCCCCCACCCTGGTAGTAATGAGCAGTTCTTC. Protein: CASSPHPGSNEQFF.

A few counts support this clonotype. This chain connects TRBV5-1 to TRBJ2-7, with TRBD2 as a possible D gene (5 bases). Trimming removed 0 bases from V and 2 bases from J, with 9 bases in between. The CDR3 sequence is 14 residues long. Germline V gene sequence: CDR1 SGHRS, CDR2 YFSETQ. CDR3: CASSLDPGTYEQYF. CDR3 DNA: TGCGCCAGCAGCTTGGATCCGGGGACCTACGAGCAGTACTTC.

There are a few counts of this clonotype. The chain has TRBV3-1 and TRBJ2-7; 7 nucleotides line up with TRBD1. J was trimmed by 6 bases and V by 4 bases; bases with no gene match: 9. From germline, CDR1 is LGHDT and CDR2 YNNKEL (reference sequence). The CDR3 totals 14 residues. CDR3 loop: CASSLQGLGAEQYF. Written as DNA, the CDR3 is TGTGCCAGCAGCCTACAGGGGCTTGGAGCCGAGCAGTACTTC.

In its sample, this clonotype was seen many times. CDR3 bases: TGTGCCAGCAGCCCTATCGGGACAGGGTTAAAAGATACGCAGTATTTT. Encoded protein: CASSPIGTGLKDTQYF. J is TRBJ2-3 and V is TRBV7-2, with TRBD1 matching over 9 bases. CDR1 is SGHTA and CDR2 is FQGNSA in the germline V gene. The CDR3 consists of 16 residues. The trim removed 5 bases at V and 5 bases at J, leaving 11 bases unmatched.

This rearrangement joins TRBV3-1 to TRBJ2-5; D gene unclear. This CDR3 spans 12 amino acids. The V end was cut by 0 bases, the J end by 7 bases, with 6 bases between. Germline CDR1 LGHDT, CDR2 YNNKEL (reference sequence). DNA of the CDR3: TGTGCCAGCAGCCAAGATCCGGGGACCCAGTACTTC. Its protein product is CASSQDPGTQYF.

This clonotype came up a few times. The chain uses TRBV5-1 and TRBJ2-1, with 8 bases that match TRBD1. Germline CDR1 and CDR2: SGHRS and YFSETQ. The CDR3 is made up of 17 amino acids. V shed 0 bases, J shed 8 bases, and the junction held 13 bases outside the gene matches. The DNA of the CDR3 is TGCGCCAGCAGCTTGGGGACAGGGAACTTCGGTGGGGATGAGCAGTTCTTC. Amino acids: CASSLGTGNFGGDEQFF.

This clonotype turned up a few times. This chain connects TRBV5-1 to TRBJ2-6; tentatively, D is TRBD1 or TRBD2 (5 bases each). Deletions cut 4 bases from V and 3 bases from J, with 11 bases between. This CDR3 is 15 amino acids long. Per the germline V gene, CDR1 is SGHRS and CDR2 is YFSETQ. The CDR3 bases are TGCGCCAGCAGCATTACAGGACTTGGGGCCAACGTCCTGACTTTC. Translating gives CASSITGLGANVLTF.

This clonotype was counted between two and nine times. J is TRBJ2-4 and V is TRBV20-1, with unresolved D. This CDR3 has 13 amino acids. With 7 bases removed from V and 0 bases from J, the gap between germline ends came to 10 bases. Germline CDR1 DFQATT, CDR2 SNEGSKA (reference sequence). CDR3 amino acids: CSGDILAKNIQYF. CDR3 bases: TGCAGTGGTGACATTCTAGCCAAAAACATTCAGTACTTC.

In its sample, this clonotype was seen a few times. The chain employs TRBV20-1 and TRBJ1-5, with D unresolved. The length of the CDR3 is 16 residues. Deletions cut 1 base from V and 1 base from J, with 14 bases between. Germline lookup yields CDR1 DFQATT and CDR2 SNEGSKA (reference sequence). The CDR3 is CSARGPRTMSNQPQHF. CDR3 DNA sequence: TGCAGTGCTAGAGGGCCCAGGACGATGAGCAATCAGCCCCAGCATTTT.

The gene calls are TRBV24-1 and TRBJ2-3, with D unresolved. Trimming took 1 base from V and 6 from J, leaving 4 bases between them. CDR1 is KGHDR, CDR2 SFDVKD, per germline. CDR3 length equals 12 residues. The CDR3 DNA follows: TGTGCCACCAGTGATTTATTGGATACGCAGTATTTT. Its protein product is CATSDLLDTQYF.

This clonotype was picked up many times. The J gene is TRBJ1-1, the V gene TRBV5-1; a possible D gene is TRBD1 (6 bases). The germline V gene has CDR1 SGHRS and CDR2 YFSETQ. V was shortened by 2 bases and J by 4 bases, with 15 bases between the two germline ends. The CDR3 sequence is 15 residues long. The CDR3 nucleotides are TGCGCCAGCAGCTTAGGAGCAGGGACATTCACTGAAGCTTTCTTT. It specifies CASSLGAGTFTEAFF. Full variable domain (missing parts from reference TRBV5-1 and TRBJ1-1): KAGVTQTPRYLIKTRGQQVTLSCSPISGHRSVSWYQQTPGQGLQFLFEYFSETQRNKGNFPGRFSGRQFSNSRSEMNVSTLELGDSALYLCASSLGAGTFTEAFFGQGTRLTVV.

The gene calls are TRBV3-1 and TRBJ2-3; tentative D call: TRBD1 (5 bases). V was trimmed by 2 bases and J by 14 bases, leaving 20 bases between them. CDR1 LGHDT and CDR2 YNNKEL come from the germline V gene (reference sequence). The CDR3 contains 14 residues. CDR3 DNA: TGTGCCAGCAGCCAATCAGGGCCCTCTAAGGTCCTGTATTTT. Protein sequence: CASSQSGPSKVLYF.

This clonotype came up a few times. This chain links TRBV20-1 with TRBJ2-5, with a tentative D call TRBD2 (6 bases). V lost 6 bases to trimming and J lost 1 base, with 27 bases between them. The germline CDR1 and CDR2 sequences are DFQATT and SNEGSKA (reference sequence). There are 18 residues in the CDR3. The CDR3 nucleotides are TGCAGTGCCATTTCCCCCTTGCGGGACCCTCGGATCCAAGAGACCCAGTACTTC. Translation gives CSAISPLRDPRIQETQYF.

This CDR3 reads CASSPDSEQYF. The CDR3 region has the DNA TGTGCCAGCAGCCCCGACAGCGAGCAGTACTTC. The chain joins TRBV28 to TRBJ2-7; maybe TRBD1 (5 bases). CDR1 MDHEN and CDR2 SYDVKM come from the germline V gene. The CDR3 totals 11 residues. V was trimmed by 6 bases and J by 6 bases, leaving 9 bases between them.

This clonotype was observed a few times. The chain has TRBV6-2 or TRBV6-3 and TRBJ2-1; 11 bases are a match to TRBD1. The CDR3 covers 15 residues. Germline V gives CDR1 MNHEY, CDR2 SVGEGT. J lost 7 bases, V lost 8 bases, and 10 bases had no gene match. CDR3 protein: CASGTRTGGRNEQFF. The CDR3 bases are TGTGCCAGCGGAACCAGGACAGGGGGCCGAAATGAGCAGTTCTTC.